This entry lists 26 T cell receptor beta chains sequenced from one sample in a study of cytomegalovirus exposure and HLA in healthy donors. The table came from immunoSEQ multiplex PCR; TCRdb's copy has only in-frame clones and leaves some out. The sample holds 100,000 to 130,000 clones, approximately 85% seen once. The material sequenced was PBMCs. Receptors were obtained from a woman under 30 in good health and CMV-seronegative.

V and J are TRBV6-5 and TRBJ1-2, with 8 bases that match TRBD1. The trim removed 6 bases at V and 3 bases at J, leaving 3 bases unmatched. Looked up from germline, CDR1 is MNHEY and CDR2 is SVGAGI. This CDR3 has 13 amino acids. CDR3 region: CASRRQGYYGYTF. The CDR3 nucleotides read TGTGCCAGCAGGCGACAGGGGTACTATGGCTACACCTTC.

The chain has TRBV10-3 and TRBJ2-2; D is possibly TRBD2 (6 bases). The CDR3 has 14 amino acids. The V end lost 6 bases, the J end lost 3 bases, and 11 bases lay between the germline ends. The germline CDR1 and CDR2 sequences are ENHRY and SYGVKD. In DNA form, the CDR3 reads TGTGCCATCAGCCGGGACTCCTACACCGGGGAGCTGTTTTTT. This sequence encodes CAISRDSYTGELFF.

The genes are TRBV19 and TRBJ2-7, with D possibly TRBD1 on 6 matching bases. The CDR3 is 13 residues long. Trimming removed 10 bases at V and 5 bases at J, with 18 bases between. Germline-derived CDR1 and CDR2 are LNHDA and SQIVND (reference sequence). CDR3 protein: CATAGQRNHEQYF. The CDR3 DNA follows: TGTGCCACCGCCGGACAGAGAAACCACGAGCAGTACTTC.

The chain employs TRBV7-9 and TRBJ2-5; TRBD2 matches 7 bases. V shed 4 bases and J 2 bases; nucleotides not matched to a gene: 4. CDR3 length: 14 amino acids. Germline loops: CDR1 SEHNR, CDR2 FQNEAQ (reference sequence). Written as DNA, the CDR3 is TGTGCCAGCAGCTCCTCTAGCGGACAAGAGACCCAGTACTTC. Translated: CASSSSSGQETQYF.

The chain couples TRBV6-5 to TRBJ1-2; tentatively, D is TRBD1 (5 bases). CDR3 length: 11 amino acids. Germline CDR1 and CDR2: MNHEY and SVGAGI. V lost 6 bases and J lost 4, with 6 bases in between. CDR3 region: CASSQGYGYTF. For the CDR3, the DNA is TGTGCCAGCAGCCAGGGCTATGGCTACACCTTC.

This chain joins TRBV7-9 and TRBJ1-4; D gene ambiguous. With 0 bases removed from V and 4 bases from J, the gap between germline ends came to 12 bases. The length of the CDR3 is 16 residues. Germline V gene sequence: CDR1 SEHNR, CDR2 FQNEAQ (reference sequence). This CDR3 reads CASSLAPPGVNEKLFF. CDR3 DNA: TGTGCCAGCAGCTTAGCGCCCCCAGGCGTTAATGAAAAACTGTTTTTT.

This clone appeared once. The chain couples TRBV7-6 to TRBJ2-7, with 9 bases identical to TRBD2. This CDR3 is 14 amino acids long. After removal of 5 bases from V and 5 bases from J, the junction contained 7 bases not matched to a gene. From germline, CDR1 is SGHVS and CDR2 FNYEAQ. The CDR3 protein is CASSLPLAGHEQYF. In nucleotides, the CDR3 is TGTGCCAGCAGCCTCCCCCTAGCGGGGCACGAGCAGTACTTC.

The rearrangement links TRBV20-1 to TRBJ2-7; D remains ambiguous. V was trimmed by 0 bases and J by 7 bases, leaving 7 bases between them. Germline values: CDR1 DFQATT, CDR2 SNEGSKA (reference sequence). There are 11 residues in the CDR3. CDR3 sequence: CSARDLKEQYF. CDR3 in DNA: TGCAGTGCTAGAGATCTTAAAGAGCAGTACTTC.

The J gene is TRBJ1-1, the V gene TRBV6-6, with no clear D. The CDR3 loop spans 15 amino acids. With 2 bases removed from V and 1 base from J, the gap between germline ends came to 11 bases. Germline CDR1 MNHNY, CDR2 SVGAGI (reference sequence). CDR3 residues: CASSYSGSGNTEAFF. Written as DNA, the CDR3 is TGTGCCAGCAGTTACAGCGGGTCCGGGAACACTGAAGCTTTCTTT.

This rearrangement joins TRBV13 to TRBJ2-7, with TRBD1 identical over 7 bases. The germline V gene has CDR1 PRHDT and CDR2 FYEKMQ (reference sequence). This CDR3 is 12 amino acids long. The V and J ends lost 5 bases and 9 bases, in that order; junction bases with no gene match: 7. CDR3 nucleotide sequence: TGTGCCAGCAGCCCAGACAGGGACGGGCAGTACTTC. Protein sequence: CASSPDRDGQYF.

This chain connects TRBV29-1 to TRBJ2-3, with 11 positions matching TRBD2. This CDR3 has 14 residues. The ends lost 6 bases at V and 4 bases at J; junction bases unmatched: 6. Germline CDR1 SQVTM, CDR2 ANQGSEA. CDR3 loop: CSVALAGGSDTQYF. The DNA of the CDR3 is TGCAGCGTGGCTTTAGCGGGGGGGTCAGATACGCAGTATTTT.

V usage is TRBV7-9 and J usage is TRBJ1-2, with TRBD1 as a possible D gene (5 bases). The CDR3 runs to 15 residues. Germline CDR1 reads SEHNR; CDR2 reads FQNEAQ (reference sequence). V was shortened by 5 bases and J by 4 bases, with 17 bases between the two germline ends. DNA for the CDR3: TGTGCCAGCAGCGCGGGACGGGAACGCTCCTATGGCTACACCTTC. It encodes CASSAGRERSYGYTF.

The CDR3 sequence is CASSSGGFTDTQYF. CDR3 bases: TGTGCCAGCAGTTCGGGAGGGTTCACAGATACGCAGTATTTT. This rearrangement joins TRBV28 to TRBJ2-3, with 8 positions matching TRBD2. CDR1 MDHEN and CDR2 SYDVKM come from the germline V gene. V shed 4 bases, J shed 2 bases, and the junction held 2 bases outside the gene matches. This CDR3 is built from 14 residues.

The chain joins TRBV28 to TRBJ1-2; 7 positions agree with TRBD1. Germline loops: CDR1 MDHEN, CDR2 SYDVKM. V gave up 2 bases and J gave up 1 base; unmatched junction bases: 10. The CDR3 length is 17 residues. CDR3 nucleotide sequence: TGTGCCAGCAGTTTAAGCAGGGGGATGGGAGTTAACTATGGCTACACCTTC. This translates into CASSLSRGMGVNYGYTF.

Within the sample, this clone is medium-sized. The chain combines TRBV6-1 with TRBJ2-7; 7 bases align to TRBD2. V lost 7 bases and J lost 3; bases outside the gene matches: 9. Germline V gene lookup returns CDR1 MNHNS and CDR2 SASEGT. This CDR3 is built from 14 residues. The CDR3 region is CASTEGSGGYEQYF. The CDR3 DNA follows: TGTGCCAGCACTGAGGGGTCGGGAGGCTACGAGCAGTACTTC.

The chain uses TRBV2 and TRBJ1-1; tentatively, D is TRBD1 (5 bases). The CDR3 runs to 19 residues. The V end lost 0 bases, the J end lost 4 bases, and 24 bases lay between the germline ends. Germline V CDR1 and CDR2: SNHLY, FYNNEI. CDR3 loop: CASSEAWGDYTYRGTEAFF. CDR3 bases: TGTGCCAGCAGTGAAGCTTGGGGGGACTATACCTATAGGGGCACTGAAGCTTTCTTT.

The chain carries TRBV10-3 and TRBJ1-1; 7 bases fit TRBD1. Germline lookup yields CDR1 ENHRY and CDR2 SYGVKD. V trimming: 4 bases; J trimming: 8 bases; junction bases outside the gene matches: 4. The CDR3 sequence is 12 residues long. The chain's CDR3 is CAISGQGWEAFF. The CDR3, as DNA: TGTGCCATCAGTGGACAGGGATGGGAAGCTTTCTTT.

J is TRBJ1-5 and V is TRBV19; D is unresolved. This CDR3 comprises 12 residues. The germline V gene encodes CDR1 LNHDA and CDR2 SQIVND (reference sequence). V lost 5 bases and J lost 12, with 14 bases in between. The CDR3 DNA is TGTGCCAGTAGTTTCCGGGGAGAAGGCCAGCATTTT. It is translated as CASSFRGEGQHF.

The J gene is TRBJ2-5, the V gene TRBV10-1, with 11 bases that match TRBD1. V shed 5 bases, J shed 5 bases, and the junction held 4 bases outside the gene matches. This CDR3 is 14 amino acids long. Per the germline V gene, CDR1 is WNHNN and CDR2 is SYGVQD (reference sequence). This CDR3 is CASSRDRGDETQYF. Written as DNA, the CDR3 is TGCGCCAGCAGTAGGGACAGGGGGGATGAGACCCAGTACTTC.

The genes are TRBV25-1 and TRBJ2-3; D unresolved. The CDR3 is 14 residues long. With 1 base removed from V and 1 base from J, the gap between germline ends came to 6 bases. Germline V lookup: CDR1 MGHDK, CDR2 SYGVNS. The chain's CDR3 is CASSESAGTDTQYF. The CDR3 region has the DNA TGTGCCAGCAGTGAATCCGCGGGCACAGATACGCAGTATTTT.

The chain recombines TRBV6-5 with TRBJ2-3; tentative D call: TRBD2 (5 bases). CDR3 length equals 15 residues. CDR1 and CDR2 (germline): MNHEY, SVGAGI. The V gene lost 2 bases and the J gene lost 6 bases, with 15 bases spanning the gap. The CDR3 loop reads CASSYGLLSLDTQYF. DNA of the CDR3: TGTGCCAGCAGTTACGGACTCCTATCATTGGATACGCAGTATTTT.

This clone appeared a single time. V and J are TRBV25-1 and TRBJ2-1, with D perhaps TRBD2 (6 bases). CDR1 is MGHDK and CDR2 is SYGVNS in the germline V gene. V was shortened by 8 bases and J by 2 bases, with 19 bases between the two germline ends. The CDR3 is 16 residues long. The CDR3 region is CASGDRDSRAYNEQFF. Here the CDR3 DNA reads TGTGCCAGCGGGGACCGGGACTCAAGGGCCTACAATGAGCAGTTCTTC.

In this sample, this clone turned up a few times. This chain connects TRBV30 to TRBJ2-7, with TRBD1 matching 9 bases. The CDR3 runs to 12 residues. V dropped 5 bases and J dropped 2; count of bases not matched to a gene: 1. In germline, CDR1 is GTSNPN, CDR2 SVGIG (reference sequence). The DNA for the CDR3 is TGTGCCTGGGGGACAGGGACCTACGAGCAGTACTTC. Its protein is CAWGTGTYEQYF.

This chain links TRBV5-5 with TRBJ2-7; D possibly corresponds to TRBD1 (7 bases). Trimming took 3 bases from V and 6 from J, leaving 31 bases between them. The CDR3 length is 19 residues. Germline V lookup: CDR1 SGHKS, CDR2 YYEKEE (reference sequence). The CDR3 region is CASSSSLYRSGDSLIEQYF. Written as DNA, the CDR3 is TGTGCCAGCAGCTCGAGTCTCTACCGGTCGGGGGACAGCCTGATCGAGCAGTACTTC.

The chain is built from TRBV27 and TRBJ2-7, with 8 bases lining up with TRBD2. V lost 6 bases to trimming and J lost 0 bases; unmatched junction nucleotides: 10. The CDR3 runs to 16 residues. From germline, CDR1 is MNHEY and CDR2 SMNVEV (reference sequence). For the CDR3, the DNA is TGTGCCAGCAGCGGATTGGGACTAGAGAGCTCCTACGAGCAGTACTTC. Amino acid sequence: CASSGLGLESSYEQYF.

The chain combines TRBV27 with TRBJ1-1; 9 bases align to TRBD1. This CDR3 region has 14 residues. Germline V gives CDR1 MNHEY, CDR2 SMNVEV (reference sequence). V lost 3 bases and J lost 5; bases outside the gene matches: 4. The CDR3 nucleotides are TGTGCCAGCAGTTTGCGGACAGGGGTAACTGAAGCTTTCTTT. Translation: CASSLRTGVTEAFF.